The clone carrying this T cell receptor beta chain was seen at least ten times. As yet, its antigen is unknown. CDR1 and CDR2 from the germline V gene are MNHEY and SVGEGT. CDR3 length equals 20 residues. V was clipped by 2 bases and J by 0 bases; unmatched bases: 15. This sample was included in a study of T cell repertoires in cytomegalovirus infection. Study-level results: People with CMV and the relevant HLA were identified by cumulative public TCR beta family frequency. HLA-C-restricted CMV clonotypes gave the most frequent clonotype in two of eight donors.

TCRdb re-analysed the reads in MiXCR, keeping a single row per CDR3 protein. This table holds almost 550,000 distinct CDR3 sequences, approximately 17% found once. This clonotype was sampled from a human donor in good health (CMV status not recorded). Some clones in this sample may be carry-over from other donors' samples. The specimen sequenced was CD8+ T cells from PBMCs. The rearrangement links TRBV6-2 or TRBV6-3 to TRBJ2-3, with TRBD2 matching 9 bases. The CDR3 nucleotides are TGTGCCAGCAGTTACCAGCGGGGGGCCCACCGGAGGGCAAGCACAGATACGCAGTATTTT. It is translated as CASSYQRGAHRRASTDTQYF.